This entry lists 29 T cell receptor beta chains sequenced from one sample in a study of cytomegalovirus exposure and HLA in healthy donors. PCR employed 60 Vbeta and 13 Jbeta primers. Sequencing was performed with immunoSEQ multiplex PCR; in TCRdb, only in-frame clones are kept and a portion is missing. In total, the table holds 95,000 to 150,000 clones. The sample comprised PBMCs. The receptors derive from a man aged 40-55 years in good health and CMV-seronegative.

The chain carries TRBV6-1 and TRBJ1-5; D possibly corresponds to TRBD1 (5 bases). The CDR3 sequence is 18 residues long. CDR1 and CDR2 (germline): MNHNS, SASEGT. V was trimmed by 4 bases and J by 2 bases, leaving 21 bases between them. This chain's CDR3 is CASSGGGGTPGGNQPQHF. CDR3 bases: TGTGCCAGCAGTGGAGGAGGAGGGACCCCCGGGGGCAATCAGCCCCAGCATTTT.

This rearrangement joins TRBV7-9 to TRBJ1-5, with TRBD1 identical over 7 bases. V lost 6 bases and J lost 7; bases outside the gene matches: 9. Germline loops: CDR1 SEHNR, CDR2 FQNEAQ (reference sequence). This CDR3 spans 14 amino acids. CDR3 sequence: CASSSDRTFQPQHF. DNA for the CDR3: TGTGCCAGCAGTTCGGACAGGACGTTCCAGCCCCAGCATTTT.

The gene calls are TRBV2 and TRBJ1-1; D possibly corresponds to TRBD1 (6 bases). The germline CDR1 and CDR2 sequences are SNHLY and FYNNEI. V lost 6 bases and J lost 0, with 14 bases in between. The CDR3 has 15 residues. The CDR3 is CASRAGATMNTEAFF. DNA for the CDR3: TGTGCCAGCAGGGCAGGGGCTACTATGAACACTGAAGCTTTCTTT.

The gene calls are TRBV19 and TRBJ2-3; D remains unclear. The CDR3 is 14 amino acids. Germline V lookup: CDR1 LNHDA, CDR2 SQIVND (reference sequence). V was clipped by 6 bases and J by 2 bases, with 12 bases between them. CDR3 sequence (DNA): TGTGCCAGTAGGCCTGGAGTCTACACAGATACGCAGTATTTT. Residues: CASRPGVYTDTQYF.

V and J are TRBV7-9 and TRBJ2-5; TRBD2 might be the D (5 bases). Trimming removed 6 bases at V and 4 bases at J, with 12 bases between. This CDR3 comprises 13 residues. CDR1 SEHNR and CDR2 FQNEAQ come from the germline V gene (reference sequence). CDR3 bases: TGTGCCAGCAGAACCAACCGGGGAGAGACCCAGTACTTC. This codes for CASRTNRGETQYF.

The chain employs TRBV5-1 and TRBJ2-5; TRBD2 is a possible D gene (6 bases). Per the germline V gene, CDR1 is SGHRS and CDR2 is YFSETQ. Trimming stripped 2 bases from V and 5 bases from J, with 10 bases between. The CDR3 spans 13 residues. This chain's CDR3 is CASSFYGGETQYF. The DNA for the CDR3 is TGCGCCAGCAGCTTCTACGGAGGGGAGACCCAGTACTTC. The variable domain in full, completed from reference TRBV5-1 and TRBJ2-5, reads KAGVTQTPRYLIKTRGQQVTLSCSPISGHRSVSWYQQTPGQGLQFLFEYFSETQRNKGNFPGRFSGRQFSNSRSEMNVSTLELGDSALYLCASSFYGGETQYFGPGTRLLVL.

V usage is TRBV9 and J usage is TRBJ2-1, with D possibly matching TRBD2 (5 bases). Trimming took off 2 bases at V and 2 bases at J, with 11 bases between the two ends. Looked up from germline, CDR1 is SGDLS and CDR2 is YYNGEE. The CDR3 covers 15 residues. The CDR3 region has the DNA TGTGCCAGCAGCGTGAGAAGCGGTACCTACAATGAGCAGTTCTTC. It specifies CASSVRSGTYNEQFF. The full variable domain, its missing parts supplied by reference TRBV9 and TRBJ2-1, is DSGVTQTPKHLITATGQRVTLRCSPRSGDLSVYWYQQSLDQGLQFLIQYYNGEERAKGNILERFSAQQFPDLHSELNLSSLELGDSALYFCASSVRSGTYNEQFFGPGTRLTVL.

This chain connects TRBV7-3 to TRBJ2-3; D unresolved. CDR1 and CDR2 (germline): SGHTA, FQGTGA. The CDR3 sequence is 15 residues long. V gave up 1 base and J gave up 0 bases, with 8 bases separating them. In nucleotides, the CDR3 is TGTGCCAGCAGCTTAAGCGGAATGAGCACAGATACGCAGTATTTT. The encoded protein is CASSLSGMSTDTQYF.

The chain recombines TRBV19 with TRBJ1-1; D unclear. V shed 5 bases and J shed 4 bases, with 14 bases lying between them. Germline CDR1 reads LNHDA; CDR2 reads SQIVND (reference sequence). The CDR3 runs to 14 residues. Here the CDR3 reads CASSPRGGTTEAFF. CDR3 bases: TGTGCCAGTAGTCCCCGGGGAGGAACCACTGAAGCTTTCTTT. The variable domain in full, completed from reference TRBV19 and TRBJ1-1, reads DGGITQSPKYLFRKEGQNVTLSCEQNLNHDAMYWYRQDPGQGLRLIYYSQIVNDFQKGDIAEGYSVSREKKESFPLTVTSAQKNPTAFYLCASSPRGGTTEAFFGQGTRLTVV.

The V and J genes are TRBV6-5 and TRBJ1-4, with a possible D match to TRBD1 (6 bases). There are 13 residues in the CDR3. In germline, CDR1 is MNHEY, CDR2 SVGAGI. V was pared by 7 bases and J by 6 bases, with 12 bases between. Here the CDR3 DNA reads TGTGCCAGCAAGGGCCAGGGGTATGAAAAACTGTTTTTT. Translated, it gives CASKGQGYEKLFF.

J is TRBJ2-1 and V is TRBV9, with 7 bases aligning to TRBD2. The V and J ends lost 2 bases and 3 bases, in that order; junction bases with no gene match: 5. CDR3 size: 15 residues. CDR1 SGDLS and CDR2 YYNGEE come from the germline V gene. CDR3 residues: CASSVLAESYNEQFF. The CDR3 nucleotides are TGTGCCAGCAGCGTTCTAGCGGAGAGCTACAATGAGCAGTTCTTC.

The rearrangement joins TRBV11-1 to TRBJ2-7; TRBD1 matches 7 bases. The germline gives CDR1 SGHAT, CDR2 FQDESV (reference sequence). The CDR3 is 13 residues long. V was clipped by 5 bases and J by 5 bases; unmatched bases: 6. CDR3 DNA: TGTGCCAGCAGCAAAGACAGGGCGAACGAGCAGTACTTC. It is translated as CASSKDRANEQYF. Supplemented by reference TRBV11-1 and TRBJ2-7, the full variable domain reads EAEVAQSPRYKITEKSQAVAFWCDPISGHATLYWYRQILGQGPELLVQFQDESVVDDSQLPKDRFSAERLKGVDSTLKIQPAELGDSAMYLCASSKDRANEQYFGPGTRLTVT.

This sequence joins TRBV6-1 and TRBJ2-2, with TRBD1 identical over 9 bases. The J segment lost 1 base and the V segment lost 3 bases, leaving 3 bases of the junction unmatched. Germline V gives CDR1 MNHNS, CDR2 SASEGT. The CDR3 sequence is 16 residues long. The CDR3 coding sequence is TGTGCCAGCAGTGACTGGGGACAGGGGAACACCGGGGAGCTGTTTTTT. Its translation is CASSDWGQGNTGELFF.

The chain is built from TRBV7-9 and TRBJ2-7; 10 nucleotides match TRBD2. CDR1 and CDR2 (germline): SEHNR, FQNEAQ (reference sequence). CDR3 length equals 15 residues. Trimming at V came to 5 bases and at J to 5 bases, leaving 9 bases not matched to a gene. CDR3 DNA sequence: TGTGCCAGCAGCCCTACAGCGGGAGGGCCAAACGAGCAGTACTTC. It translates to CASSPTAGGPNEQYF.

The V and J genes are TRBV7-2 and TRBJ2-3, with 9 bases that match TRBD1. There are 15 residues in the CDR3. Germline loops: CDR1 SGHTA, CDR2 FQGNSA. The V gene end was trimmed by 4 bases and the J gene end by 4 bases; junction bases not matched to a gene: 6. The CDR3 protein is CASSSRTGVADTQYF. The CDR3 bases are TGTGCCAGCAGCTCCCGGACAGGGGTGGCAGATACGCAGTATTTT.

This chain joins TRBV28 and TRBJ1-5, with TRBD1 matching 7 bases. Trimming at V came to 5 bases and at J to 0 bases, leaving 22 bases not matched to a gene. Germline lookup yields CDR1 MDHEN and CDR2 SYDVKM. The CDR3 totals 21 residues. As DNA, the CDR3 is TGTGCCAGCAGTCCATGGGGAAAGACAGGGCGAAATTCTTATAGCAATCAGCCCCAGCATTTT. This sequence encodes CASSPWGKTGRNSYSNQPQHF.

The CDR3 nucleotides are TGTGCCACAAGGGGCGCGGGACTAGCGGGAGGGCGGGGGGAGCTGTTTTTT. This codes for CATRGAGLAGGRGELFF. The V call is TRBV19, the J call TRBJ2-2; 16 bases agree with TRBD2. Unmatched junction bases numbered 13, after V lost 10 bases and J lost 8 bases. The germline gives CDR1 LNHDA, CDR2 SQIVND (reference sequence). The CDR3 has 17 amino acids.

The chain links TRBV28 to TRBJ1-5; D possibly corresponds to TRBD1 (5 bases). The V gene's germline CDR1 is MDHEN and CDR2 SYDVKM. V lost 2 bases, J lost 5 bases, and 13 bases lay in between. The CDR3 is 15 residues long. The CDR3 is CASSLEGRLDQPQHF. CDR3 bases: TGTGCCAGCAGTTTAGAGGGGAGGCTCGATCAGCCCCAGCATTTT. Complete variable domain (other parts from reference TRBV28 and TRBJ1-5): DVKVTQSSRYLVKRTGEKVFLECVQDMDHENMFWYRQDPGLGLRLIYFSYDVKMKEKGDIPEGYSVSREKKERFSLILESASTNQTSMYLCASSLEGRLDQPQHFGDGTRLSIL.

This chain links TRBV11-2 with TRBJ2-7; D call uncertain. In germline, CDR1 is SGHAT, CDR2 FQNNGV. V was shortened by 8 bases and J by 3 bases, with 14 bases between the two germline ends. The CDR3 sequence is 13 residues long. CDR3 in DNA: TGTGCCAGCCTGCCCCCTACGAGCTACGAGCAGTACTTC. This encodes CASLPPTSYEQYF.

V usage is TRBV2 and J usage is TRBJ2-3; tentatively, D is TRBD1 (6 bases). This CDR3 has 15 residues. V was pared by 3 bases and J by 1 base, with 11 bases between. Germline CDR1 SNHLY, CDR2 FYNNEI. CDR3 region: CASSEGAGGTDTQYF. CDR3 sequence (DNA): TGTGCCAGCAGTGAGGGAGCAGGGGGCACAGATACGCAGTATTTT.

The genes are TRBV9 and TRBJ2-7; D may be TRBD1 (6 bases). This CDR3 region has 13 residues. The germline CDR1 and CDR2 sequences are SGDLS and YYNGEE. The germline V and J ends were trimmed by 2 bases and 2 bases, with 8 bases remaining between them. The CDR3: CASSVDSPYEQYF. CDR3 DNA: TGTGCCAGCAGCGTGGACAGCCCCTACGAGCAGTACTTC.

The chain employs TRBV29-1 and TRBJ2-7, with D tentatively TRBD2 (5 bases). V lost 2 bases and J 6 bases, leaving 8 bases between the germline ends. The germline CDR1 and CDR2 sequences are SQVTM and ANQGSEA. The CDR3 totals 11 residues. The CDR3 coding sequence is TGCAGCGTTGAATGGCGGGTCGAGCAGTACTTC. It specifies CSVEWRVEQYF.

The chain recombines TRBV5-6 with TRBJ1-4; D is ambiguous. Per the germline V gene, CDR1 is SGHDT and CDR2 is YYEEEE. The CDR3 spans 19 residues. The V gene lost 1 base and the J gene lost 11 bases, with 30 bases spanning the gap. CDR3 nucleotide sequence: TGTGCCAGCAGCTTGTCACGGGAAGACCCGGCGGTTCGTCCGGGGAAACTGTTTTTT. Translation gives CASSLSREDPAVRPGKLFF.

The chain links TRBV7-9 to TRBJ2-5; D is unresolved. V lost 5 bases and J 2 bases, leaving 12 bases between the germline ends. CDR1 SEHNR and CDR2 FQNEAQ come from the germline V gene (reference sequence). This CDR3 has 14 residues. As DNA, the CDR3 is TGTGCCAGCAGCCTACGACAAAGACAAGAGACCCAGTACTTC. This sequence encodes CASSLRQRQETQYF.

J is TRBJ2-2 and V is TRBV6-6; 8 bases line up with TRBD1. There are 15 residues in the CDR3. Losses at the gene ends were 1 base for V and 3 bases for J; bases not matched to a gene: 1. Per germline, CDR1 MNHNY and CDR2 SVGAGI (reference sequence). The CDR3: CASSYLTGDTGELFF. The CDR3 region has the DNA TGTGCCAGCAGTTACTTGACAGGGGACACCGGGGAGCTGTTTTTT.

This chain joins TRBV7-8 and TRBJ2-1; 10 bases are shared with TRBD2. J lost 6 bases, V lost 5 bases, and 19 bases had no gene match. The CDR3 has 19 residues. The germline V gene has CDR1 SGHVS and CDR2 FQNEAQ. The CDR3 bases are TGTGCCAGCAGCGCCCGGCTAGCGGGAGCGCTCGTGTCTGGCAATGAGCAGTTCTTC. Translating gives CASSARLAGALVSGNEQFF.

This sequence joins TRBV6-6 and TRBJ2-7; D might be TRBD2 (6 bases). Germline lookup yields CDR1 MNHNY and CDR2 SVGAGI (reference sequence). Trimming shortened V by 2 bases and J by 5 bases, and 19 bases separated the two germline ends. The CDR3 runs to 16 residues. The chain's CDR3 is CASSYPRQRASDEQYF. In nucleotides, the CDR3 is TGTGCCAGCAGTTACCCCAGGCAACGGGCTAGCGACGAGCAGTACTTC.

The J gene is TRBJ1-1, the V gene TRBV7-3, with 9 bases that match TRBD1. With 4 bases clipped from V and 0 bases from J, the junction kept 6 bases outside the gene matches. The CDR3 contains 16 residues. Germline V gives CDR1 SGHTA, CDR2 FQGTGA. The CDR3 nucleotides read TGTGCCAGCAGCTCCGCCGGGACAGGGATGAACACTGAAGCTTTCTTT. The encoded protein is CASSSAGTGMNTEAFF.

The chain joins TRBV7-3 to TRBJ2-1, with 7 bases identical to TRBD2. CDR3 length: 13 amino acids. V lost 6 bases to trimming and J lost 7 bases; unmatched junction nucleotides: 6. CDR1 is SGHTA, CDR2 FQGTGA, per germline. In DNA, the CDR3 is TGTGCCAGCAGGGCTAGCGGTGTAAATGAGCAGTTCTTC. Translation gives CASRASGVNEQFF.